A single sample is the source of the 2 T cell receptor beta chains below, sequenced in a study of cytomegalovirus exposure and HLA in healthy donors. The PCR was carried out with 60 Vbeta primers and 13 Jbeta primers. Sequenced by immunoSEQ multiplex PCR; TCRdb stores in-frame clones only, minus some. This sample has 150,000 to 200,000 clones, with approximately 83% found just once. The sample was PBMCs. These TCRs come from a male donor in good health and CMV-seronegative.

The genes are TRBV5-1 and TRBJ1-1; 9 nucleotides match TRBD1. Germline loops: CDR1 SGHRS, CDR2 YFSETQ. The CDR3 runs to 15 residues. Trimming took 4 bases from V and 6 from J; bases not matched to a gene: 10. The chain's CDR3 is CASSTLTGGAAEAFF. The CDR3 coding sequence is TGCGCCAGCAGCACCTTGACAGGGGGGGCAGCTGAAGCTTTCTTT. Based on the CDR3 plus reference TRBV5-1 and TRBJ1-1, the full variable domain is KAGVTQTPRYLIKTRGQQVTLSCSPISGHRSVSWYQQTPGQGLQFLFEYFSETQRNKGNFPGRFSGRQFSNSRSEMNVSTLELGDSALYLCASSTLTGGAAEAFFGQGTRLTVV.

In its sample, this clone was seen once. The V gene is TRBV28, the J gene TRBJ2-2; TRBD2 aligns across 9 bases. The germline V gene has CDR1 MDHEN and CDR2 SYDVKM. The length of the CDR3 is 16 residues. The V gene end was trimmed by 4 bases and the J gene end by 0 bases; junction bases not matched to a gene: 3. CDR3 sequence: CASSSASGTNTGELFF. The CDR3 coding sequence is TGTGCCAGCAGTTCTGCTAGCGGGACGAACACCGGGGAGCTGTTTTTT.